The sequence of this T cell receptor beta chain was determined in a study of OX40 agonist ivuxolimab in advanced cancers. With respect to the entire study: Ivuxolimab, which targeted the costimulatory receptor OX40 (CD134), was an agonistic, fully human IgG2 monoclonal antibody. Among the roughly 52 dose-escalation patients, around 20 had hepatocellular carcinoma, some 15 melanoma, 9 renal cell carcinoma and 9 head and neck cancer. A male proportion of about 79% and a mean age of around 60 years, ranging from about 23 to 79, were recorded for the dose-escalation cohort. Three dose-escalation patients achieved partial responses, one with hepatocellular carcinoma and two with cutaneous melanoma. The purpose of peripheral TCRbeta sequencing was to test whether ivuxolimab changed TCR sequence diversity and led to clonal T-cell expansion. Patients were allowed to have had prior anti-PD-1, anti-PD-L1 or anti-CTLA-4 therapy, and approximately 37% of the dose-escalation patients had been treated with checkpoint inhibitors. The paper covers the monotherapy dose-escalation part of the phase I ivuxolimab trial, which included N of about 56 patients. Intravenous ivuxolimab was administered to patients every 2 weeks at six dose levels: 0.01, 0.1, 0.3, 1.5, 3 and 10 mg/kg. Broader findings and caveats from the paper: Low levels of normalized T-cell clonal expansion were also seen in some patients who did not respond. The antigen specificity of the clonally expanded peripheral T cells was not determined. At doses of 0.1 to 3.0 mg/kg, clonal expansion of both CD4+ and CD8+ T cells in blood was seen between baseline and week 6. Partial responders in the 0.1-3.0 mg/kg groups had among the lowest normalized peripheral clonal expansion, especially among CD8+ T cells. On average, CD8+ T cells showed more expanded clones than CD4+ T cells after ivuxolimab.

V is shortened by 3 bases, J by 3 bases, and the region joining them spans 12 bases. Based on the germline V gene, the CDR1 and CDR2 sequences are SNHLY and FYNNEI. The CDR3 covers 14 residues, taking in both the cysteine and the phenylalanine. This entry keeps only the CDR3 DNA: 42 bases, framed from base 1. A remark on this clone: What antigen it recognizes has not been identified. Base qualities are not recorded, but no much larger clone differs from it by a single base.

Patients with autoimmune disease history or receiving systemic immunosuppression were excluded from the trial. In every dose cohort, peripheral blood was drawn for TCR sequencing at baseline, cycle 4 day 1, and cycle 7 day 1. The samples were taken from a phase I, first-in-human, multicenter, open-label dose-escalation trial of ivuxolimab. Adults with locally advanced or metastatic head and neck squamous cell, hepatocellular, melanoma or renal cell carcinoma were enrolled in the trial. Before TCR sequencing, CD4+ and CD8+ T cells were separately sorted from peripheral blood. For sequencing of the TCRbeta CDR3 region, genomic DNA was extracted from the sorted cells. The immunoSEQ Assay was used for sequencing of TCRbeta CDR3 regions. TCRdb holds this immuneACCESS table with in-frame rearrangements only. Some clones are missing; in checked studies, unresolved V genes explain under half, and the rest has no known cause. In this sample the table shows 72,000 or so clones, 75% to 90% of which occur a single time. Roughly 1.2% of the sample is held by the ten biggest clonotypes.

The V gene is TRBV2 and the J gene is TRBJ2-7; TRBD2 is possibly the D segment (6 matching bases). This TCR derives from an adult with an advanced solid tumor such as melanoma, head and neck, liver or kidney cancer. Source: CD4+ or CD8+ T cells sorted from blood, taken in a trial of the OX40 agonist ivuxolimab. The bases are TGTGCCAGCAGTGATAGTGCGGGGTTCTACGAGCAGTACTTC. It encodes CASSDSAGFYEQYF.